The sample holds one count of the clone carrying this TCR beta chain. Its antigen is still unknown. Mouse germline and gene names are used. The missing CDR3 end, 1 residue past where the read stops, is filled in from the germline J gene. TCRdb keeps only in-frame clones here, not all; method: immunoSEQ multiplex PCR. The sample contains some 4,000 clones, around 50% of which appear only once. The record originates from a study of tissue T cells after allogeneic stem cell transplantation. Study-wide findings and caveats: Only a limited share of tissue TCRs appeared in blood or spleen.

Stated time point: mouse harvest day 7 after allogeneic transplant. Mouse grafts combined 10^7 T-cell-depleted bone marrow cells with 10^6 splenic CD5+ T cells. Tissues came from B6→BALB/c major-mismatch GVHD mice at day 7 or 14. The CDR3 has 17 amino acids. After removal of 0 bases from V and 0 bases from J, the junction contained 1 base not matched to a gene. CDR1 and CDR2 (germline): LGHNA, YNLKQL (reference sequence). This sequence was found in a female BALB/c mouse given C57BL/6 T cells with graft-versus-host disease after an allogeneic hematopoietic cell transplant. Sequencing was carried out using lymph node tissue. The chain uses TRBV5 and TRBJ2-4; TRBD2 aligns across 12 bases. The part of the CDR3 DNA that was read is TGTGCCAGCAGCCAAGAGGGGACTGGGGGGAGTCAAAACACCTTGTAC. It is translated as CASSQEGTGGSQNTLY. The whole CDR3 protein reads CASSQEGTGGSQNTLYF.